This is a list of T cell receptor beta chains from one sample in a study of Ad26.COV2.S vaccination and SARS-CoV-2 variants. Profiled with immunoSEQ multiplex PCR; TCRdb holds only in-frame clones, not every one. The sample lists 350,000 to 550,000 clones; roughly 89% were seen once. This specimen consisted of peripheral blood, obtained in a trial of Ad26.COV2.S vaccine versus placebo. The receptors were sampled from a person aged 18-60 years who received the Ad26.COV2.S COVID-19 vaccine or a placebo. CDR3s include the opening cysteine and the closing phenylalanine or tryptophan. Fields, in order: V gene, D gene, J gene, clone size, CDR3 DNA, CDR3 protein. The D gene is left open where the match is weak. Clone size is given for some rows only: seen once, a few or many times, or a class if the clone is expanded.

v_gene: TRBV19
d_gene: -
j_gene: TRBJ1-2
abundance: -
CDR3nt: TGTGCCAGTAGTATCCTAAGGGGGGGCCTCTACACCTTC
CDR3aa: CASSILRGGLYTF

v_gene: TRBV6-5
d_gene: -
j_gene: TRBJ1-3
abundance: -
CDR3nt: TGTGCCAGCAGTTACTCGTATCAAGGAAACACCATATATTTT
CDR3aa: CASSYSYQGNTIYF

v_gene: TRBV6-2/TRBV6-3
d_gene: TRBD1
j_gene: TRBJ2-7
abundance: few
CDR3nt: TGTGCCAGCAGTTACGTGGACAGGGGTGCCTACGAGCAGTACTTC
CDR3aa: CASSYVDRGAYEQYF

v_gene: TRBV10-3
d_gene: -
j_gene: TRBJ2-1
abundance: -
CDR3nt: TGTGCCATCAGTGAGTACACTGCACGCGCGACGTACAATGAGCAGTTCTTC
CDR3aa: CAISEYTARATYNEQFF

v_gene: TRBV28
d_gene: TRBD1
j_gene: TRBJ2-3
abundance: -
CDR3nt: TGTGCCAGCACGGGAGGACAGGGGGTAGATACGCAGTATTTT
CDR3aa: CASTGGQGVDTQYF

v_gene: TRBV11-1
d_gene: -
j_gene: TRBJ1-1
abundance: -
CDR3nt: TGTGCCAGCAGCCGTACGGGGGGGCTTGGCACTGAAGCTTTCTTT
CDR3aa: CASSRTGGLGTEAFF

v_gene: TRBV15
d_gene: -
j_gene: TRBJ2-1
abundance: -
CDR3nt: TGTGCCACCAGCAGAGACCGTTCCTACAATGAGCAGTTCTTC
CDR3aa: CATSRDRSYNEQFF

v_gene: TRBV7-3
d_gene: TRBD1
j_gene: TRBJ1-1
abundance: -
CDR3nt: TGTGCCAGCAGCTCTCACAGGGGAGGGGACACTGAAGCTTTCTTT
CDR3aa: CASSSHRGGDTEAFF

v_gene: TRBV4-3
d_gene: TRBD1
j_gene: TRBJ2-5
abundance: once
CDR3nt: TGCGCCAGCAGCCAAGCGACAGGGGAGACCCAGTACTTC
CDR3aa: CASSQATGETQYF

v_gene: TRBV28
d_gene: -
j_gene: TRBJ1-5
abundance: -
CDR3nt: TGTGCCAGCAGTTTCCCACAGGGAACGATTCGCCAGCCCCAGCATTTT
CDR3aa: CASSFPQGTIRQPQHF

v_gene: TRBV28
d_gene: TRBD2
j_gene: TRBJ2-1
abundance: -
CDR3nt: TGTGCCAGCAGTTTACTAGCGGGGGACTTTAATGAGCAGTTCTTC
CDR3aa: CASSLLAGDFNEQFF

v_gene: TRBV5-4
d_gene: -
j_gene: TRBJ1-1
abundance: -
CDR3nt: TGTGCCAGCGCCGGGGGCCCCGATCTCACTGAAGCTTTCTTT
CDR3aa: CASAGGPDLTEAFF

v_gene: TRBV18
d_gene: -
j_gene: TRBJ2-1
abundance: -
CDR3nt: TGTGCCAGCTCATACCGGGACTTTTCCTACAATGAGCAGTTCTTC
CDR3aa: CASSYRDFSYNEQFF

v_gene: TRBV27
d_gene: TRBD2
j_gene: TRBJ2-1
abundance: few
CDR3nt: TGTGCCAGCAAAGCCTTAGCGGGGGGGCTTTACAATGAGCAGTTCTTC
CDR3aa: CASKALAGGLYNEQFF

v_gene: TRBV6-2/TRBV6-3
d_gene: TRBD2
j_gene: TRBJ2-1
abundance: -
CDR3nt: TGTGCCAGCAGCCGGAGACTAGCGGGAGTTCACTACAATGAGCAGTTCTTC
CDR3aa: CASSRRLAGVHYNEQFF

v_gene: TRBV2
d_gene: TRBD1
j_gene: TRBJ1-5
abundance: few
CDR3nt: TGTGCCAGCAGCGACAGGGGGAGCAATCAGCCCCAGCATTTT
CDR3aa: CASSDRGSNQPQHF

v_gene: TRBV3-1/TRBV3-2
d_gene: -
j_gene: TRBJ2-1
abundance: -
CDR3nt: TGTGCCAGCAGCCAAGATTTTTTCCTAGGCCAGGGTAATGAGCAGTTCTTC
CDR3aa: CASSQDFFLGQGNEQFF

v_gene: TRBV7-9
d_gene: -
j_gene: TRBJ1-1
abundance: once
CDR3nt: TGTGCCAGCAAGACCTGGGATCAGGACACTGAAGCTTTCTTT
CDR3aa: CASKTWDQDTEAFF

v_gene: TRBV7-7
d_gene: -
j_gene: TRBJ1-2
abundance: -
CDR3nt: TGTGCTAGCATGCCCGGGGGTAGCTATGGCTACACCTTC
CDR3aa: CASMPGGSYGYTF

v_gene: TRBV18
d_gene: TRBD2
j_gene: TRBJ2-1
abundance: -
CDR3nt: TGTGCCAGCCGAAAAATCAGAAGGGGAGTCCCGGGACTAGCGGATAATGAGCAGTTCTTC
CDR3aa: CASRKIRRGVPGLADNEQFF

v_gene: TRBV5-1
d_gene: TRBD2
j_gene: TRBJ2-3
abundance: -
CDR3nt: TGCGCCAGCAGCTCAGCCCTAACTAGCGGGAGGTCGACCTGGGATACGCAGTATTTT
CDR3aa: CASSSALTSGRSTWDTQYF

v_gene: TRBV2
d_gene: TRBD1
j_gene: TRBJ1-2
abundance: -
CDR3nt: TGTGCCAGCAGTGAGGGACAGGTGGTCGGTGGCTACACCTTC
CDR3aa: CASSEGQVVGGYTF

v_gene: TRBV18
d_gene: -
j_gene: TRBJ1-1
abundance: -
CDR3nt: TGTGCCAGCTCACGTTCCCAGGGCCCTGAAGCTTTCTTT
CDR3aa: CASSRSQGPEAFF

v_gene: TRBV7-9
d_gene: -
j_gene: TRBJ2-7
abundance: -
CDR3nt: TGTGCCAGCACCGTAGGACAGCCCTACGAGCAGTACTTC
CDR3aa: CASTVGQPYEQYF

v_gene: TRBV7-2
d_gene: -
j_gene: TRBJ2-5
abundance: -
CDR3nt: TGTGCCAGCAGCTTCCGATACCAAGAGACCCAGTACTTC
CDR3aa: CASSFRYQETQYF

v_gene: TRBV9
d_gene: TRBD2
j_gene: TRBJ2-1
abundance: once
CDR3nt: TGTGCCAGCAGCGTAGAGGGGCGGGGGACTAGCCCCTACAATGAGCAGTTCTTC
CDR3aa: CASSVEGRGTSPYNEQFF